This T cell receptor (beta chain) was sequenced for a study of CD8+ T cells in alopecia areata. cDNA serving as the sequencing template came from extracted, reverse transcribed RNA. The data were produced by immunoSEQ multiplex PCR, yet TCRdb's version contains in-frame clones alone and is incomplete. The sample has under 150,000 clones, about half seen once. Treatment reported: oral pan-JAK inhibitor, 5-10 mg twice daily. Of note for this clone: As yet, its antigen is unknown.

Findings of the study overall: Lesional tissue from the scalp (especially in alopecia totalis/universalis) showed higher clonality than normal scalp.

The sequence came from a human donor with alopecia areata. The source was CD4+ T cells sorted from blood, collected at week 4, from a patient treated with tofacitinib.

The CDR3 DNA reads as TGTGCCGGGACCAGGACAGGGGGACTCGCAGGGCAGTACTTC. This encodes CAGTRTGGLAGQYF. The rearrangement uses TRBV30 and TRBJ2-7; 10 positions agree with TRBD1. The length of the CDR3 is 14 residues. CDR1 and CDR2 (germline): GTSNPN, SVGIG (reference sequence). V lost 8 bases to trimming and J lost 9 bases; unmatched junction nucleotides: 16.